The clone carrying this T cell receptor (beta chain) was picked up a small number of times. Its antigen remains unknown. The sample comes from a study of T cells in Graves' hyperthyroidism and ophthalmopathy. Study-wide findings and caveats: The model made its ophthalmopathy prediction, and onset followed a median about 6 months later.

TCR beta CDR3 regions were amplified from RNA. HTBI primers were employed in a first-round RT-PCR of the TCR CDR3. TCRdb re-called the multiplex PCR reads through MiXCR, storing one row per CDR3 protein. The data contain a few hundred thousand distinct CDR3 sequences, 15% to 20% of them seen just once; the ten biggest clones take up about 29%. The germline V gene has CDR1 SGHKS and CDR2 YYEKEE (reference sequence). The CDR3 totals 17 residues. V was clipped by 0 bases and J by 2 bases, with 14 bases between them. Ophthalmopathy cases met thresholds of Clinical Activity Score at least 3, NOSPECS grade at least 4 and duration under 3 months. Fresh 10 ml peripheral blood yielded PBMCs.

Sequencing input: blood. The receptor's source is a woman aged 25 to 39 with Graves' ophthalmopathy. The gene calls are TRBV5-5 and TRBJ1-4; possible D gene TRBD1, 6 bases. CDR3 in DNA: TGTGCCAGCAGCTTGGATGGGGGGCGTATCACTAATGAAAAACTGTTTTTT. This sequence encodes CASSLDGGRITNEKLFF.